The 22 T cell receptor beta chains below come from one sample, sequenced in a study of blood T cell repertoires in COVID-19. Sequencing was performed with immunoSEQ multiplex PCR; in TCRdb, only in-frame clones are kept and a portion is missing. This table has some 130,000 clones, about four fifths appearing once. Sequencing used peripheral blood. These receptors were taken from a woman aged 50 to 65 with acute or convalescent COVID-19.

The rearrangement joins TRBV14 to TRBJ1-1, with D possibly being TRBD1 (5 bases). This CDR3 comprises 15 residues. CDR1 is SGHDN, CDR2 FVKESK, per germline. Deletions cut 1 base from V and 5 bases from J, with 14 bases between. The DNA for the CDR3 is TGTGCCAGCAGCCAAGCAAGGGGATACAAGACTGAAGCTTTCTTT. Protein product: CASSQARGYKTEAFF.

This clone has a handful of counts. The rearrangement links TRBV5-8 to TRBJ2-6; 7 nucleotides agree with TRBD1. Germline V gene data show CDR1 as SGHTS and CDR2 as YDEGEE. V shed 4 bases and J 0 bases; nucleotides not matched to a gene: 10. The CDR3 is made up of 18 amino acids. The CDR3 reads CASSPTTGSSSGANVLTF. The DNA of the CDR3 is TGTGCCAGCAGCCCGACGACAGGGTCGAGCTCTGGGGCCAACGTCCTGACTTTC.

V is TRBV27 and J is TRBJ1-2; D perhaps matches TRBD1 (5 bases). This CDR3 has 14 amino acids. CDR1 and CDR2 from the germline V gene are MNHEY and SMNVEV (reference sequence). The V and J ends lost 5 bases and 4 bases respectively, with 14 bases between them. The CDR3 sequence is CASSPQGVSYGYTF. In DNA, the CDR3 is TGTGCCAGCAGTCCCCAAGGGGTCAGCTATGGCTACACCTTC.

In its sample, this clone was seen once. The CDR3 protein is CASSIVRIGQGAYEQYF. In DNA, the CDR3 is TGTGCCAGCAGTATCGTCCGAATTGGACAGGGCGCCTACGAGCAGTACTTC. The V call is TRBV2, the J call TRBJ2-7; TRBD1 aligns across 8 bases. V lost 5 bases, J lost 2 bases, and 14 bases stayed unmatched. The germline gives CDR1 SNHLY, CDR2 FYNNEI. CDR3 length equals 17 residues.

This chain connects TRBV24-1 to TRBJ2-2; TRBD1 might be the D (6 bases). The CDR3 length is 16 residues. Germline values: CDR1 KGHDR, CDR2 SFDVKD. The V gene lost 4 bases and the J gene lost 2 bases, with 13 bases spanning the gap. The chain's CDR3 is CATSDTVGTNTGELFF. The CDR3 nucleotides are TGTGCCACCAGTGACACTGTCGGGACAAACACCGGGGAGCTGTTTTTT.

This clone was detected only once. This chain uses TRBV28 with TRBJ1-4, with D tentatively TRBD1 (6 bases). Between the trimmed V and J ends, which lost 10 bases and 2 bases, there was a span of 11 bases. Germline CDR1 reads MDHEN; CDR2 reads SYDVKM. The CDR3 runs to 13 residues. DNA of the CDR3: TGTGCCACCCACCAGGGGACTAATGAAAAACTGTTTTTT. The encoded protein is CATHQGTNEKLFF.

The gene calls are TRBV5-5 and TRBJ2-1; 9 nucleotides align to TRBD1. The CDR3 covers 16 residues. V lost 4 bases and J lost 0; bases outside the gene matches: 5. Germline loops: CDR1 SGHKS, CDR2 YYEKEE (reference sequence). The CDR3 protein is CASSTLTGGSYNEQFF. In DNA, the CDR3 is TGTGCCAGCAGCACATTGACAGGGGGCTCCTACAATGAGCAGTTCTTC. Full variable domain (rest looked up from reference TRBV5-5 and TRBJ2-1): DAGVTQSPTHLIKTRGQQVTLRCSPISGHKSVSWYQQVLGQGPQFIFQYYEKEERGRGNFPDRFSARQFPNYSSELNVNALLLGDSALYLCASSTLTGGSYNEQFFGPGTRLTVL.

CDR3 sequence (DNA): TGTGCCAGCAGAGCCGGGGGGGGAAACACCATATATTTT. Its translation: CASRAGGGNTIYF. The V and J genes are TRBV12-3 or TRBV12-4 and TRBJ1-3, with a weak D call TRBD1 (5 bases). CDR3 length equals 13 residues. Between the trimmed V and J ends, which lost 6 bases and 4 bases, there was a span of 10 bases.

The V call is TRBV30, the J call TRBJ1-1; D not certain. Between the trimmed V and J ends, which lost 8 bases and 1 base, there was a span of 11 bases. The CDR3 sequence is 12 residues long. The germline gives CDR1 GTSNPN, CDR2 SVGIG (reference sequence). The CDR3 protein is CALRLPNTEAFF. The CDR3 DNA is TGTGCCCTCCGACTCCCGAACACTGAAGCTTTCTTT.

The CDR3 DNA reads as TGTGCCAGCCGAATAAGGGGCACCGGGGAGCTGTTTTTT. Its protein is CASRIRGTGELFF. The V gene is TRBV6-5, the J gene TRBJ2-2; perhaps TRBD1 as D (5 bases). The V end was cut by 8 bases, the J end by 4 bases, with 11 bases between. In germline, CDR1 is MNHEY, CDR2 SVGAGI. CDR3 length equals 13 residues.

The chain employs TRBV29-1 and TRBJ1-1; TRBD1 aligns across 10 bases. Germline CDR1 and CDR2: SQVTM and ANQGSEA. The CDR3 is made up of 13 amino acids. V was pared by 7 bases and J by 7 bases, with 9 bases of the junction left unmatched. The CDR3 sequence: CSAKNRDRGEAFF. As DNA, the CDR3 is TGCAGCGCCAAAAACCGGGACAGGGGTGAAGCTTTCTTT.

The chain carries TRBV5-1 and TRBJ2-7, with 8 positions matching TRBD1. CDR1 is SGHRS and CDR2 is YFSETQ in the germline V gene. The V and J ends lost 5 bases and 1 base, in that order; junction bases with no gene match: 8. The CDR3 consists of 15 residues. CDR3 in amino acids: CASRDDRGGSYEQYF. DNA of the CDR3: TGCGCCAGCAGAGATGACAGGGGAGGTTCCTACGAGCAGTACTTC. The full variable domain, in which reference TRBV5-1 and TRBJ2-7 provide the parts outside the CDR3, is KAGVTQTPRYLIKTRGQQVTLSCSPISGHRSVSWYQQTPGQGLQFLFEYFSETQRNKGNFPGRFSGRQFSNSRSEMNVSTLELGDSALYLCASRDDRGGSYEQYFGPGTRLTVT.

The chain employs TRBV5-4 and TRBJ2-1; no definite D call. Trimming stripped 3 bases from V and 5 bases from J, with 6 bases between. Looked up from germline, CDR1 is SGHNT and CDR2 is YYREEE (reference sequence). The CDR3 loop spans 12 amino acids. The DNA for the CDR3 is TGTGCCAGCAGCTCAGAAGACAATGAGCAGTTCTTC. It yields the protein CASSSEDNEQFF.

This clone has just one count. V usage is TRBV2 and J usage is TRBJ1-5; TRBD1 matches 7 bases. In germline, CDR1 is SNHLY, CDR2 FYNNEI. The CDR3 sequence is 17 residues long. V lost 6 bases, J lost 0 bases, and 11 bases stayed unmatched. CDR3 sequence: CASSRTGFANSNQPQHF. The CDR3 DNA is TGTGCCAGCAGCCGGACAGGCTTTGCCAATAGCAATCAGCCCCAGCATTTT.

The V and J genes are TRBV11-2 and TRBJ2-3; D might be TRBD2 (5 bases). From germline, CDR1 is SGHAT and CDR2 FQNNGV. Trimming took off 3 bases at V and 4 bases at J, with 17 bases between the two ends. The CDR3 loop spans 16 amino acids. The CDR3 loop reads CASSFESFTAADTQYF. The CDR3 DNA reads TGTGCCAGCAGCTTCGAATCTTTTACAGCGGCAGATACGCAGTATTTT.

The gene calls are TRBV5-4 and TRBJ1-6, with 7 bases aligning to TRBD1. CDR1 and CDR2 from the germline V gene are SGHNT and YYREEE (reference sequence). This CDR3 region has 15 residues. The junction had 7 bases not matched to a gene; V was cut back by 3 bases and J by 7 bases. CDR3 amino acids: CASSSGTENNSPLHF. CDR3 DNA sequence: TGTGCCAGCAGCTCCGGGACAGAGAACAATTCACCCCTCCACTTT. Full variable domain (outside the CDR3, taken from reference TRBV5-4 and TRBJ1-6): ETGVTQSPTHLIKTRGQQVTLRCSSQSGHNTVSWYQQALGQGPQFIFQYYREEENGRGNFPPRFSGLQFPNYSSELNVNALELDDSALYLCASSSGTENNSPLHFGNGTRLTVT.

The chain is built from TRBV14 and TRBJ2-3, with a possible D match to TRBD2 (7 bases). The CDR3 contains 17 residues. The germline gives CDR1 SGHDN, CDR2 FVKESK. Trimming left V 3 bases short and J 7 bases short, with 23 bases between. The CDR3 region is CASSHLSLRGGANTQYF. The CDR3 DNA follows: TGTGCCAGCAGCCATCTATCCCTCAGAGGGGGGGCGAATACGCAGTATTTT.

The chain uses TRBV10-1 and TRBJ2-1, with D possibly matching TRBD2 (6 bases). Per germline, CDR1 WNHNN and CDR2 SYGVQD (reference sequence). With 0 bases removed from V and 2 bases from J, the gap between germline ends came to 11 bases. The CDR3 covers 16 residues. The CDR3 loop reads CASSESTGVAYNEQFF. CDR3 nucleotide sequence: TGCGCCAGCAGTGAGTCTACGGGGGTGGCCTACAATGAGCAGTTCTTC.

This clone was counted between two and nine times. The CDR3 protein is CASSVRDRGYEQYF. CDR3 sequence (DNA): TGTGCCAGCAGTGTAAGGGACAGGGGCTACGAGCAGTACTTC. The chain couples TRBV2 to TRBJ2-7, with 10 bases identical to TRBD1. V was pared by 4 bases and J by 3 bases, with 3 bases of the junction left unmatched. From germline, CDR1 is SNHLY and CDR2 FYNNEI. The CDR3 runs 14 residues.

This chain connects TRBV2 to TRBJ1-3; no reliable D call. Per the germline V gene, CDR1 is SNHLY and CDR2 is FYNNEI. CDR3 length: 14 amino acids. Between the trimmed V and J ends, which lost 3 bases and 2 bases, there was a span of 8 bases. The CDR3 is CASSERFTGNTIYF. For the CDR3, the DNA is TGTGCCAGCAGTGAGAGATTTACTGGAAACACCATATATTTT.

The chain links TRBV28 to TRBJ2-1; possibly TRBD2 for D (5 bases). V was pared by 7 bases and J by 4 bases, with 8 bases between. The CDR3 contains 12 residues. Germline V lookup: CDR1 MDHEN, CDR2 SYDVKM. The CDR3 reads CASIGGYNEQFF. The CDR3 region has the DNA TGTGCCAGCATTGGCGGGTACAATGAGCAGTTCTTC.

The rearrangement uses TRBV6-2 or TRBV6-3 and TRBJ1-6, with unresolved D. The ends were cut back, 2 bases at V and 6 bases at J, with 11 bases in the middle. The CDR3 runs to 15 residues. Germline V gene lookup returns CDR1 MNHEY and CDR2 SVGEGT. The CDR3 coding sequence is TGTGCCAGCAGTTACGGGTTCGGCGGTAATTCACCCCTCCACTTT. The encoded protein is CASSYGFGGNSPLHF.